The rows below give T cell receptor beta chains drawn from one sample of a study of tumor-infiltrating lymphocytes in primary liver carcinoma. TCRdb itself ran the multiplex PCR reads through MiXCR, one entry per CDR3 protein. The data hold about 310,000 distinct CDR3 sequences, with around three fifths observed a single time. Sample: peripheral blood. The origin of the receptors is a woman in her 30s with primary liver carcinoma and hepatitis B virus infection. Each CDR3 is given with its conserved first and last residue. D genes are given only for firm matches. Clone size appears in some rows only: once, few, many, or a class for an expanded clone.

clone size: -; V gene: TRBV7-9; D gene: -; CDR3 length: 12; J gene: TRBJ2-1; CDR3 protein: CASSLIVVEQFF; CDR3 DNA: TGTGCCAGCAGCCTCATTGTGGTGGAGCAGTTCTTC
clone size: once; V gene: TRBV11-3; D gene: TRBD2; CDR3 length: 14; J gene: TRBJ2-7; CDR3 protein: CASNEGTSGYEQYF; CDR3 DNA: TGTGCCAGCAACGAAGGGACTAGCGGCTACGAGCAGTACTTC
clone size: -; V gene: TRBV11-1; D gene: TRBD2; CDR3 length: 14; J gene: TRBJ2-7; CDR3 protein: CANSFPGGSYERYF; CDR3 DNA: TGTGCCAACAGCTTCCCGGGGGGATCCTACGAGCGGTACTTC
clone size: -; V gene: TRBV12-3/TRBV12-4; D gene: -; CDR3 length: 14; J gene: TRBJ2-4; CDR3 protein: CASSRSGTSGIHFF; CDR3 DNA: TGTGCCAGCAGCCGATCCGGGACATCGGGCATTCATTTCTTC
clone size: -; V gene: TRBV11-3; D gene: -; CDR3 length: 14; J gene: TRBJ1-2; CDR3 protein: CVSSLTQGVAGYTF; CDR3 DNA: TGTGTCAGCAGCTTAACGCAAGGAGTGGCTGGCTACACCTTC
clone size: -; V gene: TRBV6-4; D gene: TRBD2; CDR3 length: 15; J gene: TRBJ2-1; CDR3 protein: CASSETSGTQIGQFF; CDR3 DNA: TGTGCCAGCAGTGAAACTAGCGGGACTCAGATTGGGCAGTTCTTC
clone size: few; V gene: TRBV7-9; D gene: -; CDR3 length: 15; J gene: TRBJ2-3; CDR3 protein: CASSAHRARADTQYF; CDR3 DNA: TGTGCCAGCAGCGCCCACAGGGCCAGGGCAGATACGCAGTATTTT
clone size: -; V gene: TRBV5-5; D gene: -; CDR3 length: 15; J gene: TRBJ2-7; CDR3 protein: CASSLVPKPPYEQYF; CDR3 DNA: TGTGCCAGCAGCTTGGTTCCCAAACCCCCCTACGAGCAGTACTTC
clone size: -; V gene: TRBV13; D gene: TRBD1; CDR3 length: 14; J gene: TRBJ2-1; CDR3 protein: CASSFLTGVHEQFF; CDR3 DNA: TGTGCCAGCAGCTTCCTAACAGGGGTCCACGAGCAGTTCTTC
clone size: -; V gene: TRBV28; D gene: -; CDR3 length: 16; J gene: TRBJ2-3; CDR3 protein: CASSLVRVLKTDTQYF; CDR3 DNA: TGTGCCAGCAGTTTAGTGAGGGTACTGAAAACAGATACGCAGTATTTT
clone size: -; V gene: TRBV6-6; D gene: -; CDR3 length: 12; J gene: TRBJ1-4; CDR3 protein: CVSSRDWGKLFF; CDR3 DNA: TGTGTCAGCAGTCGAGACTGGGGAAAACTGTTTTTT
clone size: -; V gene: TRBV6-5; D gene: -; CDR3 length: 17; J gene: TRBJ2-3; CDR3 protein: CASSYSFGSGSTVTQYF; CDR3 DNA: TGCGCCAGCAGTTACTCTTTTGGCAGCGGGTCCACAGTTACGCAGTATTTT
clone size: -; V gene: TRBV6-5; D gene: TRBD1; CDR3 length: 12; J gene: TRBJ2-1; CDR3 protein: CASWDRDHEQFF; CDR3 DNA: TGTGCCAGCTGGGACAGGGACCATGAGCAGTTCTTC
clone size: few; V gene: TRBV4-2; D gene: TRBD2; CDR3 length: 15; J gene: TRBJ2-1; CDR3 protein: CASSQLAGGPCEQFF; CDR3 DNA: TGTGCCAGCAGCCAGCTAGCGGGAGGACCCTGTGAGCAGTTCTTC
clone size: -; V gene: TRBV10-3; D gene: -; CDR3 length: 19; J gene: TRBJ2-3; CDR3 protein: CAISPPPGDSSVSTDTQYF; CDR3 DNA: TGTGCCATCAGCCCCCCTCCCGGGGATTCCAGCGTGAGCACAGATACGCAGTATTTT
clone size: -; V gene: TRBV6-6; D gene: TRBD1; CDR3 length: 14; J gene: TRBJ2-7; CDR3 protein: CASNGQGTLYEQYF; CDR3 DNA: TGTGCCAGCAACGGACAGGGAACCCTCTACGAGCAGTACTTC
clone size: -; V gene: TRBV5-6; D gene: -; CDR3 length: 17; J gene: TRBJ2-3; CDR3 protein: CASSLAGGRYRADTQYF; CDR3 DNA: TGTGCCAGCAGCTTGGCCGGGGGAAGGTACCGGGCAGATACGCAGTATTTT
clone size: -; V gene: TRBV7-9; D gene: -; CDR3 length: 12; J gene: TRBJ2-7; CDR3 protein: CASSARVTVLYF; CDR3 DNA: TGTGCCAGCAGCGCCCGCGTGACCGTACTGTACTTC
clone size: -; V gene: TRBV14; D gene: TRBD2; CDR3 length: 11; J gene: TRBJ2-1; CDR3 protein: CASSHGTIGLF; CDR3 DNA: TGTGCCAGCAGCCACGGGACTATTGGACTCTTC
clone size: -; V gene: TRBV30; D gene: -; CDR3 length: 15; J gene: TRBJ2-1; CDR3 protein: CAWSVYWSSYNEQFF; CDR3 DNA: TGTGCCTGGAGTGTATACTGGAGCTCCTACAATGAGCAGTTCTTC
clone size: -; V gene: TRBV7-9; D gene: -; CDR3 length: 12; J gene: TRBJ2-5; CDR3 protein: CASSLKQETQYF; CDR3 DNA: TGTGCCAGCAGCTTAAAACAAGAGACCCAGTACTTC
clone size: many; V gene: TRBV29-1; D gene: TRBD1; CDR3 length: 13; J gene: TRBJ2-1; CDR3 protein: CSGLTGARNEQFF; CDR3 DNA: TGCAGCGGCCTAACAGGGGCGCGCAATGAGCAGTTCTTC
clone size: -; V gene: TRBV4-2; D gene: TRBD2; CDR3 length: 15; J gene: TRBJ2-1; CDR3 protein: CASSQSISGINEQIF; CDR3 DNA: TGTGCCAGCAGTCAGTCGATTAGCGGGATTAATGAACAGATCTTC
clone size: -; V gene: TRBV6-5; D gene: TRBD1; CDR3 length: 20; J gene: TRBJ1-5; CDR3 protein: CVSSRYPKTGDVYSNQPQHF; CDR3 DNA: TGTGTCAGCAGCCGATACCCCAAGACAGGGGATGTATATAGCAATCAGCCCCAGCATTTT
clone size: -; V gene: TRBV28; D gene: -; CDR3 length: 13; J gene: TRBJ2-7; CDR3 protein: CACSFDRTYEQYF; CDR3 DNA: TGTGCCTGCAGTTTCGACCGTACCTACGAGCAGTACTTC
clone size: -; V gene: TRBV29-1; D gene: -; CDR3 length: 12; J gene: TRBJ2-1; CDR3 protein: CSSSADPNEQFF; CDR3 DNA: TGCAGCTCCTCTGCAGACCCTAATGAGCAGTTCTTC
clone size: many; V gene: TRBV6-5; D gene: -; CDR3 length: 18; J gene: TRBJ2-4; CDR3 protein: CASSYSTPSGLAKNIQYF; CDR3 DNA: TGTGCCAGCAGTTACTCGACTCCGAGCGGGCTAGCCAAAAACATTCAGTACTTC
clone size: -; V gene: TRBV29-1; D gene: -; CDR3 length: 15; J gene: TRBJ2-1; CDR3 protein: CSVEDLVNGQHEQFF; CDR3 DNA: TGCAGCGTTGAAGATTTAGTCAACGGACAGCATGAGCAGTTCTTC
clone size: many; V gene: TRBV11-3; D gene: TRBD2; CDR3 length: 15; J gene: TRBJ2-7; CDR3 protein: CASSLYSASGYEQYF; CDR3 DNA: TGTGCCAGCAGCTTATACTCCGCTAGCGGCTACGAGCAGTACTTC
clone size: -; V gene: TRBV6-5; D gene: -; CDR3 length: 15; J gene: TRBJ2-2; CDR3 protein: CASSGSRTGGGELFF; CDR3 DNA: TGTGCCAGCAGTGGCTCGCGGACCGGGGGCGGGGAGCTGTTTTTT
clone size: many; V gene: TRBV12-3/TRBV12-4; D gene: -; CDR3 length: 14; J gene: TRBJ2-4; CDR3 protein: CASRGGLAKDIQYF; CDR3 DNA: TGTGCCAGCAGGGGAGGTCTAGCGAAGGACATTCAGTACTTC
clone size: many; V gene: TRBV12-3/TRBV12-4; D gene: -; CDR3 length: 14; J gene: TRBJ1-6; CDR3 protein: CASSSQGGNSPLHF; CDR3 DNA: TGTGCCAGCAGTTCTCAGGGTGGAAATTCACCCCTCCACTTT
clone size: few; V gene: TRBV12-3/TRBV12-4; D gene: TRBD1; CDR3 length: 10; J gene: TRBJ2-1; CDR3 protein: CASSWDRQFF; CDR3 DNA: TGTGCCAGCAGTTGGGACAGGCAGTTCTTC
clone size: -; V gene: TRBV6-1; D gene: -; CDR3 length: 16; J gene: TRBJ1-5; CDR3 protein: CVSSVSYPGGNQPQHF; CDR3 DNA: TGTGTCAGCAGTGTAAGCTACCCGGGAGGAAATCAGCCCCAACATTTT
clone size: -; V gene: TRBV13; D gene: TRBD2; CDR3 length: 18; J gene: TRBJ2-3; CDR3 protein: CASSTDVAGGPETDTQYF; CDR3 DNA: TGTGCCAGCAGCACGGATGTGGCGGGAGGGCCCGAGACAGATACGCAGTATTTT
clone size: once; V gene: TRBV14; D gene: -; CDR3 length: 15; J gene: TRBJ2-3; CDR3 protein: CASSHGYLFTATQYF; CDR3 DNA: TGTGCCAGCAGCCACGGCTACTTATTCACAGCTACGCAGTATTTT
clone size: -; V gene: TRBV12-3/TRBV12-4; D gene: -; CDR3 length: 15; J gene: TRBJ1-5; CDR3 protein: CAISAGALSNQPQHF; CDR3 DNA: TGTGCCATCAGTGCGGGGGCACTTAGCAATCAGCCCCAGCATTTT
clone size: -; V gene: TRBV5-4; D gene: -; CDR3 length: 14; J gene: TRBJ2-3; CDR3 protein: CASSFQVATDTQYF; CDR3 DNA: TGTGCCAGCAGCTTCCAGGTGGCCACAGATACGCAGTATTTT
clone size: -; V gene: TRBV12-3/TRBV12-4; D gene: -; CDR3 length: 13; J gene: TRBJ1-2; CDR3 protein: CASSLLQISGYTF; CDR3 DNA: TGTGCCAGCAGTTTACTACAGATCAGCGGCTACACCTTC
clone size: -; V gene: TRBV7-9; D gene: -; CDR3 length: 16; J gene: TRBJ2-7; CDR3 protein: CASSLVVGRGYYDQYF; CDR3 DNA: TGTGCCAGCAGCTTAGTAGTCGGCAGGGGATACTACGACCAGTACTTC
clone size: -; V gene: TRBV11-2; D gene: TRBD2; CDR3 length: 18; J gene: TRBJ2-5; CDR3 protein: CASSFPDWGLAGQETQHF; CDR3 DNA: TGTGCCAGCAGCTTCCCCGACTGGGGACTAGCGGGACAAGAGACCCAGCACTTC
clone size: -; V gene: TRBV28; D gene: -; CDR3 length: 17; J gene: TRBJ2-1; CDR3 protein: CASSSPSGTSSYNEQLF; CDR3 DNA: TGTGCCAGCAGTTCACCGTCAGGGACCAGCTCCTACAATGAGCAGTTGTTC
clone size: -; V gene: TRBV20-1; D gene: TRBD1; CDR3 length: 11; J gene: TRBJ2-5; CDR3 protein: CSGDRVETQYF; CDR3 DNA: TGCAGCGGAGACAGGGTAGAGACCCAGTACTTC
clone size: -; V gene: TRBV6-5; D gene: -; CDR3 length: 15; J gene: TRBJ1-1; CDR3 protein: CASSCSWSGVTEAFF; CDR3 DNA: TGTGCCAGCAGTTGCTCGTGGAGCGGGGTCACTGAAGCTTTCTTT
clone size: few; V gene: TRBV6-5; D gene: -; CDR3 length: 14; J gene: TRBJ2-1; CDR3 protein: CARGSSHSYNEQFF; CDR3 DNA: TGTGCCCGGGGGTCTTCCCACTCCTACAATGAGCAGTTCTTC
clone size: -; V gene: TRBV19; D gene: -; CDR3 length: 14; J gene: TRBJ1-4; CDR3 protein: CASATQDGNEKLFF; CDR3 DNA: TGTGCCAGCGCCACCCAGGACGGTAATGAAAAACTGTTTTTT
clone size: -; V gene: TRBV29-1; D gene: -; CDR3 length: 12; J gene: TRBJ1-2; CDR3 protein: CSTRDYSYGRTF; CDR3 DNA: TGCAGCACCCGGGACTACAGCTATGGCCGCACCTTC
clone size: -; V gene: TRBV4-1; D gene: TRBD1; CDR3 length: 16; J gene: TRBJ1-5; CDR3 protein: CASNQDTGQGYQPQHF; CDR3 DNA: TGCGCCAGCAACCAAGATACGGGACAGGGTTATCAGCCCCAGCATTTT
clone size: -; V gene: TRBV30; D gene: -; CDR3 length: 14; J gene: TRBJ2-5; CDR3 protein: CAWSVKGNQETQYF; CDR3 DNA: TGTGCCTGGAGTGTAAAGGGGAACCAAGAGACCCAGTACTTC
clone size: many; V gene: TRBV29-1; D gene: TRBD1; CDR3 length: 14; J gene: TRBJ2-7; CDR3 protein: CSVTTGTGPYEQYF; CDR3 DNA: TGCAGCGTGACTACCGGGACAGGACCCTACGAGCAGTACTTC
clone size: -; V gene: TRBV12-3/TRBV12-4; D gene: -; CDR3 length: 14; J gene: TRBJ2-7; CDR3 protein: CASGSAGTGHEQYF; CDR3 DNA: TGTGCCAGCGGTTCCGCCGGGACTGGACACGAGCAGTACTTC
clone size: -; V gene: TRBV5-5; D gene: -; CDR3 length: 15; J gene: TRBJ1-1; CDR3 protein: CASSKRRASRTEAFF; CDR3 DNA: TGTGCCAGCAGCAAGAGGAGGGCGAGTCGGACTGAAGCTTTCTTT
clone size: -; V gene: TRBV6-2/TRBV6-3; D gene: -; CDR3 length: 15; J gene: TRBJ2-3; CDR3 protein: CASSYSWQGADTQYF; CDR3 DNA: TGTGCCAGCAGTTACTCTTGGCAGGGAGCGGATACGCAGTATTTT
clone size: -; V gene: TRBV29-1; D gene: -; CDR3 length: 14; J gene: TRBJ2-3; CDR3 protein: CSPRSESVADAQYF; CDR3 DNA: TGCAGCCCCCGCTCAGAAAGCGTCGCAGATGCGCAGTATTTT
clone size: few; V gene: TRBV5-1; D gene: TRBD2; CDR3 length: 15; J gene: TRBJ2-7; CDR3 protein: CASSLALAGAYDQYF; CDR3 DNA: TGCGCCAGCAGCTTGGCGCTAGCGGGAGCCTACGATCAGTACTTC